This is a list of T cell receptor beta chains from one sample in a study of siplizumab effects on memory and regulatory T cells. Repertoires were generated with immunoSEQ multiplex PCR, while TCRdb's copy carries only in-frame clones and drops some. The table includes about 46,000 clones, 93% detected once. Sequenced material: CD8+ T cells sorted from blood. These receptors originate from a human donor in good health. Both conserved end residues are part of each CDR3. Each record gives: V gene, clone size, J gene, D gene, CDR3 DNA, CDR3 protein. The D gene is left open where the match is weak. The listing skips clone size in some rows; elsewhere it reads once, few, many or a size class.

TRBV28,.,TRBJ2-2,.,TGTGCCAGCAGTTTAAGACTGAACACCGGGGAGCTGTTTTTT,CASSLRLNTGELFF
TRBV27,once,TRBJ2-7,TRBD1,TGTGCCAGCAGTTTATCGGGGACAGGAACCTACGAGCAGTACTTC,CASSLSGTGTYEQYF
TRBV28,few,TRBJ1-5,.,TGTGCCAGCAGGGTGGGGGAAAGCAATCAGCCCCAGCATTTT,CASRVGESNQPQHF
TRBV7-6,.,TRBJ2-7,TRBD2,TGTGCCAGCAGCCTCGAGACTAGCGGGATCGAGCAGTACTTC,CASSLETSGIEQYF
TRBV7-9,once,TRBJ1-1,.,TGTGCCAGCAGCTTAGTGGGATCGGGGGCGGACACTGAAGCTTTCTTT,CASSLVGSGADTEAFF
TRBV15,.,TRBJ2-3,TRBD2,TGTGCCACCAGCAGAACTAGCGGGGGCACAGATACGCAGTATTTT,CATSRTSGGTDTQYF
TRBV6-5,.,TRBJ2-5,.,TGTGCCAGCAGTTCCTCCGTGGTTGAGACCCAGTACTTC,CASSSSVVETQYF
TRBV5-1,.,TRBJ1-5,.,TGCGCCAGCAGCTTAGGTTCGGGTCACAATCAGCCCCAGCATTTT,CASSLGSGHNQPQHF
TRBV6-6,.,TRBJ2-3,.,TGTGCCAGCAGTTACAACTCCGGGGGTACGCAGTATTTT,CASSYNSGGTQYF
TRBV4-2,once,TRBJ2-5,TRBD2,TGTGCCAGCAGCCAAGGGATTAGCGGGAGCCGGGGAGAGACCCAGTACTTC,CASSQGISGSRGETQYF
TRBV27,.,TRBJ2-2,.,TGTGCCAGCAGTTTCCCTTACACCGGGGAGCTGTTTTTT,CASSFPYTGELFF
TRBV5-1,.,TRBJ2-7,TRBD1,TGCGCCAGCAGCTTCACAGGGGGCTACGAGCAGTACTTC,CASSFTGGYEQYF
TRBV27,.,TRBJ2-7,.,TGTGCCAGCAGTTTAAGTTCCGGCTACGAGCAGTACTTC,CASSLSSGYEQYF
TRBV19,.,TRBJ2-1,TRBD2,TGTGCCAGTAGTGCGGGACTAGCGGGAGTTAATGAGCAGTTCTTC,CASSAGLAGVNEQFF
TRBV11-2,.,TRBJ2-5,TRBD2,TGTGCCAGCAAGAGGGGGGCGGGAGGGCCCGTTGAGACCCAGTACTTC,CASKRGAGGPVETQYF
TRBV6-1,.,TRBJ2-3,TRBD2,TGTGCCACCCAGACGGGACTAGCGGTAGATACGCAGTATTTT,CATQTGLAVDTQYF
TRBV27,once,TRBJ2-7,.,TGTGCCAGCAGTTTAGAGCAAGGGACCTACGAGCAGTACTTC,CASSLEQGTYEQYF
TRBV5-1,.,TRBJ2-7,.,TGCGCCAGCAGCCAGGGATTAAGTTACGAGCAGTACTTC,CASSQGLSYEQYF
TRBV5-5,.,TRBJ2-7,TRBD1,TGTGCCAGCAGCGGGACAGAAAGTTACGAGCAGTACTTC,CASSGTESYEQYF
TRBV5-6,.,TRBJ2-7,.,TGTGCCAGCAGCCCGGGACTGGAAAGCTCCTACGAGCAGTACTTC,CASSPGLESSYEQYF
TRBV29-1,.,TRBJ1-2,TRBD1,TGCAGCGTTGAAGAGAGGGACAGGTATGGCTACACCTTC,CSVEERDRYGYTF
TRBV6-1,.,TRBJ2-7,TRBD1,TGTGCCAGCAGTTTGCCTTGGGACAGGGCCTACGAGCAGTACTTC,CASSLPWDRAYEQYF
TRBV9,.,TRBJ2-1,TRBD2,TGTGCCAGCAAGATGGGACTAGCAGATTACAATGAGCAGTTCTTC,CASKMGLADYNEQFF
TRBV5-1,.,TRBJ2-7,TRBD2,TGCGCCAGCAGCGCGGGACTAGCGGGAGACTACGAGCAGTACTTC,CASSAGLAGDYEQYF
TRBV27,.,TRBJ2-1,.,TGTGCCAGCAGTTTTACCCAATCCTACAATGAGCAGTTCTTC,CASSFTQSYNEQFF
TRBV13,.,TRBJ2-3,.,TGTGCCAGCCTGTCACTTAGACTAACAGATACGCAGTATTTT,CASLSLRLTDTQYF
TRBV7-9,.,TRBJ2-3,TRBD1,TGTGCCAGCAGCCCCTGGGGGACAGGGGGCGCCGACACAGATACGCAGTATTTT,CASSPWGTGGADTDTQYF
TRBV18,.,TRBJ2-1,TRBD2,TGTGCCAGCTCACTCGCGGGAGGTTGGTATGAGCAGTTCTTC,CASSLAGGWYEQFF
TRBV7-9,.,TRBJ2-1,.,TGTGCCAGCAGCTGGGGGAGCTCCTACAATGAGCAGTTCTTC,CASSWGSSYNEQFF
TRBV5-6,.,TRBJ2-7,TRBD1,TGTGCCAGCAGCCCCGGGACAGGGTTCTACGAGCAGTACTTC,CASSPGTGFYEQYF
TRBV7-2,.,TRBJ2-7,TRBD2,TGTGCCAGCAGCTTAGGACTAGCGGGATCCCGGAGTAAGTACTTC,CASSLGLAGSRSKYF
TRBV9,.,TRBJ2-1,TRBD2,TGTGCCAGCAGCCCCCCCGGGACTACCTACAATGAGCAGTTCTTC,CASSPPGTTYNEQFF
TRBV6-5,.,TRBJ1-5,.,TGTGCCAGCAGTTATGTTGGGTCCTGGCATTTT,CASSYVGSWHF
TRBV2,.,TRBJ2-3,TRBD2,TGTGCCAGCAGTGTAGGGCTAGCGGACACAGATACGCAGTATTTT,CASSVGLADTDTQYF
TRBV5-3,.,TRBJ2-4,.,TGTGCCAGCAGCCCGGAGACAGGGAGGAACATTCAGTACTTC,CASSPETGRNIQYF
TRBV7-9,.,TRBJ1-2,.,TGTGCCAGCAGCTTCGTGCCGGACGGTAACTATGGCTACACCTTC,CASSFVPDGNYGYTF
TRBV6-5,.,TRBJ2-7,.,TGTGCCAGCAGTTACTCGTTAGGGGTTAGAGACGAGCAGTACTTC,CASSYSLGVRDEQYF
TRBV28,.,TRBJ1-5,.,TGCGCCAGCAGCACAGACTTTAGCAATCAGCCCCAGCATTTT,CASSTDFSNQPQHF
TRBV7-6,.,TRBJ1-2,TRBD1,TGTGCCAGCAGCTTAGGCGTAGGGACAGCTAACTATGGCTACACCTTC,CASSLGVGTANYGYTF
TRBV5-8,.,TRBJ1-1,.,TGTGCCAGCAGCCTCCCGGGGTGGACTGAAGCTTTCTTT,CASSLPGWTEAFF
TRBV9,.,TRBJ1-2,.,TGTGCCAGCAGCGCCGGGACGGAATACTATGGCTACACCTTC,CASSAGTEYYGYTF